This T cell receptor (beta chain) was identified during a study of T cells expressing NK-cell markers. From the 5' RACE reads, TCRdb lists one entry per CDR3 protein and no DNA. The sample has 350,000 to 500,000 distinct CDR3 sequences, and its top ten clones hold 6% to 9.5%. Germline V gives CDR1 SGHTA, CDR2 FQGNSA. The CDR3 totals 15 residues. The source material was blood T cells: a sorted CD56 or NKG2C T cell subset, CD4+ or CD8+ T cells, or bulk PBMC T cells (not recorded which). The V call is TRBV7-2, the J call TRBJ2-1. This receptor was taken from a woman between 18 and 70 years old in good health. The CDR3 loop is CASSQSDPAYNEQFF.